Presented here are 8 T cell receptor beta chains from one specimen sequenced in a study of radiation and T cells in renal cell carcinoma. Using immunoSEQ multiplex PCR, the repertoire was profiled, and TCRdb retains in-frame clones only, with some absent. The sample has 40,000 to 50,000 clones, around 83% seen once. Regarding time point: baseline pretreatment blood. Treatment denoted: 15 Gy SBRT to primary tumor, nephrectomy 4 weeks later. This material consisted of blood, taken from a patient whose treatment included radiotherapy and nephrectomy. These receptors were collected from a woman aged 70-85 years with renal cell carcinoma.

The chain couples TRBV4-1 to TRBJ2-1, with 9 positions matching TRBD2. V lost 2 bases and J lost 7; bases outside the gene matches: 15. The germline gives CDR1 MGHRA, CDR2 YSYEKL. This CDR3 comprises 18 residues. CDR3 loop: CASSQRAPREGLGNEQFF. As DNA, the CDR3 is TGCGCCAGCAGCCAACGAGCCCCGCGGGAGGGCCTGGGAAATGAGCAGTTCTTC.

The chain couples TRBV7-9 to TRBJ2-7; possibly TRBD1 for D (5 bases). V lost 4 bases and J 6 bases, leaving 19 bases between the germline ends. Germline V gene lookup returns CDR1 SEHNR and CDR2 FQNEAQ (reference sequence). This CDR3 spans 15 amino acids. The CDR3 reads CASSSLETGAGEQYF. The CDR3 bases are TGTGCCAGCAGCTCCCTCGAAACTGGGGCTGGCGAGCAGTACTTC.

V is TRBV6-8 and J is TRBJ2-7; D call uncertain. From germline, CDR1 is MNHGY and CDR2 SAAAGT. The V gene lost 6 bases and the J gene lost 1 base, with 16 bases spanning the gap. This CDR3 is 15 amino acids long. The CDR3 loop is CASSPHAKRSYEQYF. The CDR3 DNA follows: TGTGCCAGCAGCCCACACGCGAAAAGGTCCTACGAGCAGTACTTC.

V is TRBV27 and J is TRBJ2-3; 7 bases agree with TRBD2. The CDR3 runs 15 residues. Germline CDR1 reads MNHEY; CDR2 reads SMNVEV (reference sequence). Trimming removed 4 bases from V and 4 bases from J; junction bases left unmatched: 8. CDR3 loop: CASSSSTGGSDTQYF. The CDR3 coding sequence is TGTGCCAGCAGTTCATCCACGGGAGGCTCAGATACGCAGTATTTT.

The chain couples TRBV19 to TRBJ1-1; 8 bases are a match to TRBD1. Trimming at V came to 6 bases and at J to 0 bases, leaving 3 bases not matched to a gene. Germline V CDR1 and CDR2: LNHDA, SQIVND (reference sequence). The CDR3 has 14 residues. The CDR3 coding sequence is TGTGCCAGTAGCCTACAGGGGGTGAACACTGAAGCTTTCTTT. Its translation is CASSLQGVNTEAFF.

The genes are TRBV5-1 and TRBJ1-4; 7 nucleotides align to TRBD1. V shed 2 bases and J 4 bases; nucleotides not matched to a gene: 5. This CDR3 region has 15 residues. Germline CDR1 and CDR2: SGHRS and YFSETQ. CDR3 region: CASSLQGSDNEKLFF. CDR3 DNA: TGCGCCAGCAGCTTACAGGGGTCGGATAATGAAAAACTGTTTTTT.

The gene calls are TRBV7-9 and TRBJ2-3, with 10 positions matching TRBD2. The germline V gene has CDR1 SEHNR and CDR2 FQNEAQ (reference sequence). Trimming took 4 bases from V and 0 from J; bases not matched to a gene: 7. The CDR3 runs to 17 residues. As DNA, the CDR3 is TGTGCCAGCAGCTCCACACTAGCGGGGCCGAGCACAGATACGCAGTATTTT. Protein sequence: CASSSTLAGPSTDTQYF.

The V and J genes are TRBV25-1 and TRBJ2-5, with a tentative D call TRBD2 (5 bases). V lost 1 base and J 4 bases, leaving 13 bases between the germline ends. Germline loops: CDR1 MGHDK, CDR2 SYGVNS. The CDR3 loop spans 15 amino acids. The CDR3 nucleotides read TGTGCCAGCAGTGAATTTTGGGGAGATCGAGAGACCCAGTACTTC. It translates to CASSEFWGDRETQYF.